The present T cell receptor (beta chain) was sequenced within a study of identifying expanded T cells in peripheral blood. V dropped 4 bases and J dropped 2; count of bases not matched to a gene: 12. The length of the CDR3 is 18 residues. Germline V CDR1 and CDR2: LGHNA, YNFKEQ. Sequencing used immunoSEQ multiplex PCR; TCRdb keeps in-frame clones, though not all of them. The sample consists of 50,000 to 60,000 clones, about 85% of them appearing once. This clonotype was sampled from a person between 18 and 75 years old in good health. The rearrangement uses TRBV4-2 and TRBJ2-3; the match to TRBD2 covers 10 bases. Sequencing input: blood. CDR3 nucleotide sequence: TGTGCCAGCAGCCTTACGACGCCTAGCGGGGGCCCCACAGATACGCAGTATTTT. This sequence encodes CASSLTTPSGGPTDTQYF.